This TCR beta chain derives from a study of blood T cell repertoires in COVID-19. Study overall: The United States, Italy and Spain supplied acute and convalescent COVID-19 samples.

Germline V lookup: CDR1 SGHVS, CDR2 FNYEAQ. After removal of 5 bases from V and 2 bases from J, the junction contained 3 bases not matched to a gene. This CDR3 has 14 amino acids. This table comes from immunoSEQ multiplex PCR, and its TCRdb copy is limited to in-frame clones, with some not included. This table holds around 180,000 clones, approximately 89% found once. This study enrolled people aged roughly 18 to 89 from under 25 US geographic areas. Source material: PBMCs or T cells enriched from blood (not recorded which). The V and J genes are TRBV7-6 and TRBJ2-7, with 10 bases aligning to TRBD1. The TCR originated in a woman aged 40 to 50 with acute COVID-19. CDR3 protein: CASSPGQGAYEQYF. CDR3 DNA: TGTGCCAGCAGCCCCGGACAGGGGGCCTACGAGCAGTACTTC.